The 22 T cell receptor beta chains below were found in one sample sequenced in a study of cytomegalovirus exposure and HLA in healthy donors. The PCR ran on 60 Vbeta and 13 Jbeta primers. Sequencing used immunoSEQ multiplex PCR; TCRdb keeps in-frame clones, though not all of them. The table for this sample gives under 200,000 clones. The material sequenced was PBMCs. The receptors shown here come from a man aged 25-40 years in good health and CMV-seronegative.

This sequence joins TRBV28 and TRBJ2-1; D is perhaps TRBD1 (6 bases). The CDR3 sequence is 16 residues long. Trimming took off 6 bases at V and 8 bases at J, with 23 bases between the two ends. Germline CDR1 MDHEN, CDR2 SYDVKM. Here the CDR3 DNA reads TGTGCCAGCAGCCCGCCCGGGACACTGGTTGTGGATGAGCAGTTCTTC. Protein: CASSPPGTLVVDEQFF.

In nucleotides, the CDR3 is TGTGCCAGCAGCCAAGAATACATTTACGAGCAGTACTTC. The encoded protein is CASSQEYIYEQYF. V and J are TRBV14 and TRBJ2-7; no clear D. CDR1 is SGHDN, CDR2 FVKESK, per germline. Trimming shortened V by 0 bases and J by 4 bases, and 7 bases separated the two germline ends. This CDR3 has 13 amino acids.

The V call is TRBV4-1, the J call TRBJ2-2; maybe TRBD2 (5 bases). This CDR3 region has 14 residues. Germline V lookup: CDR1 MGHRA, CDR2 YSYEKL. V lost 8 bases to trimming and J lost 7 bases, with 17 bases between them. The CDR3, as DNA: TGCGCCAGCTCCGCCCTTGCCCGGGGCGGGGAGCTGTTTTTT. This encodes CASSALARGGELFF.

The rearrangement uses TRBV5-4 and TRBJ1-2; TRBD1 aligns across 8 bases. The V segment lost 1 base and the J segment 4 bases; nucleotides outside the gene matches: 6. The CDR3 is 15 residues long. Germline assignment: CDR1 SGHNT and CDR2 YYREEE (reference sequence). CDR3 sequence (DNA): TGTGCCAGCAGCTTGTTAGCAGGGGGCTTCTATGGCTACACCTTC. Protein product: CASSLLAGGFYGYTF.

CDR3 amino acids: CASRQGETQYF. Written as DNA, the CDR3 is TGTGCCAGCAGACAGGGGGAGACCCAGTACTTC. The genes are TRBV28 and TRBJ2-5, with 7 bases matching TRBD1. In germline, CDR1 is MDHEN, CDR2 SYDVKM. The ends lost 6 bases at V and 5 bases at J; junction bases unmatched: 0. The CDR3 covers 11 residues. Drawing the rest from reference TRBV28 and TRBJ2-5, the complete variable domain is DVKVTQSSRYLVKRTGEKVFLECVQDMDHENMFWYRQDPGLGLRLIYFSYDVKMKEKGDIPEGYSVSREKKERFSLILESASTNQTSMYLCASRQGETQYFGPGTRLLVL.

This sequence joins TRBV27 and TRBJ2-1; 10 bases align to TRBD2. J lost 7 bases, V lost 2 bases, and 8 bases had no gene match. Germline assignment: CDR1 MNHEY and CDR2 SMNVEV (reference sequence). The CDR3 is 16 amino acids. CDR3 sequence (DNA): TGTGCCAGCAGTTTAGGAGCGGGAGGGGGTGGGAATGAGCAGTTCTTC. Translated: CASSLGAGGGGNEQFF.

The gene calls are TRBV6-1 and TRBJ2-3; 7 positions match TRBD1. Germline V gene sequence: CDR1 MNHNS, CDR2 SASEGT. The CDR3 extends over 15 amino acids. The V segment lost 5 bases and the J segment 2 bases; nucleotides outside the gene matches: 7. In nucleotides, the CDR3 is TGTGCCAGCAGTACAGGGGACGGGCACACAGATACGCAGTATTTT. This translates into CASSTGDGHTDTQYF.

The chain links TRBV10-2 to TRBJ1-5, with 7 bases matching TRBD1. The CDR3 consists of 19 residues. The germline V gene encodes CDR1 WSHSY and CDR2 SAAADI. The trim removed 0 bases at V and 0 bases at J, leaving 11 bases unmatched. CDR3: CASSESAGGTGLSNQPQHF. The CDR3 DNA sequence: TGCGCCAGCAGTGAGTCGGCAGGGGGAACCGGGCTTAGCAATCAGCCCCAGCATTTT.

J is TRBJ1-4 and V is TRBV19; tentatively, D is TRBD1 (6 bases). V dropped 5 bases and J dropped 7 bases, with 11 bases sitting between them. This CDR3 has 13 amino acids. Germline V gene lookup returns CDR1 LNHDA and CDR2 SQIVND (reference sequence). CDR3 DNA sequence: TGTGCCAGTAGTGTACAGGGCACTGAAAAACTGTTTTTT. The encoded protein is CASSVQGTEKLFF.

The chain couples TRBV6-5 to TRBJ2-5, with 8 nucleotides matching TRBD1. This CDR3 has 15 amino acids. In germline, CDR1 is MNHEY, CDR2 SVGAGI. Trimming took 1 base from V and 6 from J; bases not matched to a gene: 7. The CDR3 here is CASSYWAGGAQTQYF. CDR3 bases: TGTGCCAGCAGTTACTGGGCAGGGGGCGCGCAGACCCAGTACTTC.

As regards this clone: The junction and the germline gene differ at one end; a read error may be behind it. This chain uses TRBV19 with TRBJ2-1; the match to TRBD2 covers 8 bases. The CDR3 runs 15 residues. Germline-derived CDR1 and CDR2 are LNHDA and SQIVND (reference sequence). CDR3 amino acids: CASSIDGRAYNEQFF. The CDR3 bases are TGTGCCAGTAGTATAGACGGGAGGGCCTATAATGAGCAGTTCTTC.

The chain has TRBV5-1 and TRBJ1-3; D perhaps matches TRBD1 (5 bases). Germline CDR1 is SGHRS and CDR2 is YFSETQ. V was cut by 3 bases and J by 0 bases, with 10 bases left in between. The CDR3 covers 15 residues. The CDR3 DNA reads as TGCGCCAGCAGCTCCCAGACAGACTCTGGAAACACCATATATTTT. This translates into CASSSQTDSGNTIYF.

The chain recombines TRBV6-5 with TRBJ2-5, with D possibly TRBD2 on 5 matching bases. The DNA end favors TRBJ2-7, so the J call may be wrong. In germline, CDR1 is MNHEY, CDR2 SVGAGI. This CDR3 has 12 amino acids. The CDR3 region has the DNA TGTGCCAGCAGTCCCAGCGGCTACGAGCAGTACTTC. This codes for CASSPSGYEQYF.

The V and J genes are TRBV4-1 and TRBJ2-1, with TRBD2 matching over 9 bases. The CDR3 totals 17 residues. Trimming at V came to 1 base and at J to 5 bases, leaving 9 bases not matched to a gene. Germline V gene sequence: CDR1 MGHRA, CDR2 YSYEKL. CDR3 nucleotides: TGCGCCAGCAGCCAAGTCCCGTGGGCGGGAGGGAACAATGAGCAGTTCTTC. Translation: CASSQVPWAGGNNEQFF.

CDR3 region: CSVEVQARGPYEQYF. The CDR3 DNA sequence: TGCAGCGTTGAAGTGCAGGCCAGAGGGCCCTACGAGCAGTACTTC. The chain combines TRBV29-1 with TRBJ2-7, with a weak D call TRBD2 (5 bases). CDR3 size: 15 residues. Trimming left V 1 base short and J 2 bases short, with 15 bases between. The germline CDR1 and CDR2 sequences are SQVTM and ANQGSEA.

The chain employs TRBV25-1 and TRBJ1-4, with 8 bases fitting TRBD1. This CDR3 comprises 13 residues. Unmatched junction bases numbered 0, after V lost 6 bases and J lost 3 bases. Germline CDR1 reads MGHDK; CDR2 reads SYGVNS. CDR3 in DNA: TGTGCCAGCAGGACAGGGGCTAATGAAAAACTGTTTTTT. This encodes CASRTGANEKLFF.

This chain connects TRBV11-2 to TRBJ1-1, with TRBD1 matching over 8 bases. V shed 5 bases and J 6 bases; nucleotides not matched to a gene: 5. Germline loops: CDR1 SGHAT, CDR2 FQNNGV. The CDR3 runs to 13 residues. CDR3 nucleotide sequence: TGTGCCAGCAGCCCAGGACAGGGCGCTGAAGCTTTCTTT. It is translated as CASSPGQGAEAFF.

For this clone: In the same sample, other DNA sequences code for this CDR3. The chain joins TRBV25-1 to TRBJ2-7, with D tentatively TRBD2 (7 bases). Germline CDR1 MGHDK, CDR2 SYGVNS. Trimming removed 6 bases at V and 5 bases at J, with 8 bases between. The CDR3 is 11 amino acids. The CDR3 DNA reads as TGTGCCAGCAGGGGGGGGCACGAGCAGTACTTC. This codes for CASRGGHEQYF.

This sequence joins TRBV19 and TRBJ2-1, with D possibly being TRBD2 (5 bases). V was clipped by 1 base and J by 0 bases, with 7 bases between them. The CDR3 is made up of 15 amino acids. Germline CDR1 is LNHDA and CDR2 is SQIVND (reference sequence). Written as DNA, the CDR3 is TGTGCCAGTAGTATAGGTACTAGCTCCTACAATGAGCAGTTCTTC. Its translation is CASSIGTSSYNEQFF.

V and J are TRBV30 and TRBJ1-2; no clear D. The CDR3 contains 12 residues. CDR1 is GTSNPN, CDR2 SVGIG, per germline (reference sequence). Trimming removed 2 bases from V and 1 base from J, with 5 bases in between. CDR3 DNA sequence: TGTGCCTGGAGTTACAGTAACTATGGCTACACCTTC. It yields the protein CAWSYSNYGYTF. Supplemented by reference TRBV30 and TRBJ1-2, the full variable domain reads SQTIHQWPATLVQPVGSPLSLECTVEGTSNPNLYWYRQAAGRGLQLLFYSVGIGQISSEVPQNLSASRPQDRQFILSSKKLLLSDSGFYLCAWSYSNYGYTFGSGTRLTVV.

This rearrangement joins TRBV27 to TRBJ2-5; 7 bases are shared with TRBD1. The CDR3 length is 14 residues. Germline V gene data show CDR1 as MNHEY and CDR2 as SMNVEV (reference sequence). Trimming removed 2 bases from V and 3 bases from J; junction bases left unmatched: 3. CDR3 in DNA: TGTGCCAGCAGTTTAGTAGGGGGCGAAGAGACCCAGTACTTC. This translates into CASSLVGGEETQYF.

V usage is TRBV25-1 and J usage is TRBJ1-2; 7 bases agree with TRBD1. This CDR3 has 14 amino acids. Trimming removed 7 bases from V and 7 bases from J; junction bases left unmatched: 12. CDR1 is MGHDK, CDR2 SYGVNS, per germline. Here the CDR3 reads CASIDVRGYGGYTF. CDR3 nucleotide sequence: TGTGCCAGCATAGACGTCAGGGGGTATGGTGGCTACACCTTC.